This T cell receptor beta chain is drawn from a study of human T cells and chemical hapten exposure. This clonotype was observed many times. Antigen: not known. Notes on the study in general: Counts of TCRs above 1 in 1000 frequency stayed unchanged with DPC sensitization. Versus controls, significantly more large CDR3 similarity clusters arose from expanded TCRs.

Each CDR3 protein is one row after TCRdb ran MiXCR on the RACE reads. The sample lists 300,000 to 450,000 distinct CDR3 sequences, approximately 5.8% occurring once. The time point: pre-sensitization, week 0. The treatment denotes: therapeutic diphenylcyclopropenone sensitization with weekly scalp DPC. In germline, CDR1 is SGHRS, CDR2 YFSETQ. The CDR3 is 14 amino acids. Trimming took 4 bases from V and 5 from J, leaving 15 bases between them. The origin of this receptor is a woman aged 18-29 years with alopecia areata. Some clones in this sample may be carry-over from other donors' samples. The chain has TRBV5-1 and TRBJ1-1, with D unresolved. The sequencing used whole blood, collected in connection with sensitization to the hapten diphenylcyclopropenone (DPC). In nucleotides, the CDR3 is TGCGCCAGCAGCCCCAATGCGCGACATACTGAAGCTTTCTTT. Translated, it gives CASSPNARHTEAFF.